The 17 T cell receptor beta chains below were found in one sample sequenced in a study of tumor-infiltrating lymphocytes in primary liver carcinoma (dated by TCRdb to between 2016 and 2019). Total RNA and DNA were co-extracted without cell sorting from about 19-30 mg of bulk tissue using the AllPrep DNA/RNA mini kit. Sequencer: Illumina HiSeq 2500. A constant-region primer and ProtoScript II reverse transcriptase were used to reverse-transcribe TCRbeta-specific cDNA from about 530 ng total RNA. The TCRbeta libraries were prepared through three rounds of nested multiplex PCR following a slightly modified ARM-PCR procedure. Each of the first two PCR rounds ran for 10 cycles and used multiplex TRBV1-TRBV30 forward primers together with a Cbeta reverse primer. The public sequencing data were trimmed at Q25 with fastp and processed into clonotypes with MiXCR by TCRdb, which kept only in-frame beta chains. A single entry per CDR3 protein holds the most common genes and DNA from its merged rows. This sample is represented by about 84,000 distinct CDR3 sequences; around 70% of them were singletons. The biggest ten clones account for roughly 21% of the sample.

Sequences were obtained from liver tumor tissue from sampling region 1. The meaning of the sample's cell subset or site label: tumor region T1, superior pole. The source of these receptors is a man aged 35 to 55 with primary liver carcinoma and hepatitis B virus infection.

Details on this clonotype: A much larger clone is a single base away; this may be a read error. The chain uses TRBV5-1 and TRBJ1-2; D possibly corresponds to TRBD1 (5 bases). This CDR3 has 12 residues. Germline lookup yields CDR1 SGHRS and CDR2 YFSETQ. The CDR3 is CASGLDTYGYTF. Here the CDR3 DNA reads TGCGCCAGCGGCTTGGACACCTATGGCTACACCTTC.

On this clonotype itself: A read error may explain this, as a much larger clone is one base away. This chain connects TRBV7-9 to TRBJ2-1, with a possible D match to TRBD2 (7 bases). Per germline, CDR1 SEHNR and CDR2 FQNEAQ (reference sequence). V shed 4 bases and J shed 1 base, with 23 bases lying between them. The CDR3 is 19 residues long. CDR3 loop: CASSSIRGAGTPSYNEQFF. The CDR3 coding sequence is TGTGCCAGCAGCTCCATACGGGGGGCAGGGACCCCTTCCTACAATGAGCAGTTCTTC.

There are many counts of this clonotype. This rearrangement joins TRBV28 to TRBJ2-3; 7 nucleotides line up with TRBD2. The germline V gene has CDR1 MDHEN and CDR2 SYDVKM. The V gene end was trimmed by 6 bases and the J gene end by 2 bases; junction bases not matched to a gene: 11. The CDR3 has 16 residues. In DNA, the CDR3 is TGTGCCAGCAGAACTCCGGGACTACTTACCACAGATACGCAGTATTTT. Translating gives CASRTPGLLTTDTQYF.

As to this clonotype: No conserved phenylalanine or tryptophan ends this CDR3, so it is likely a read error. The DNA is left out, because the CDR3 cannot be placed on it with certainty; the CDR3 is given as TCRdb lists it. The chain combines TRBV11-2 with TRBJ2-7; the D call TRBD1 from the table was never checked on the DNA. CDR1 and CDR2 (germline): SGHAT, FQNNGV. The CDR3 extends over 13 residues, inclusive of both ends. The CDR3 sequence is CASSWTGDREQYL.

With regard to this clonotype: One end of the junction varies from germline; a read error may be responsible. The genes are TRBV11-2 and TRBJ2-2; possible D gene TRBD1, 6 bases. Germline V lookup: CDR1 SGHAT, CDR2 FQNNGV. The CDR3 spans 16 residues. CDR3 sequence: CTSSSGQGLNTGELFF. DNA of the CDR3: TGTACCAGCAGCTCGGGACAAGGGTTGAACACCGGGGAGCTGTTTTTT. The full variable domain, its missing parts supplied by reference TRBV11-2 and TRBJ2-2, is EAGVAQSPRYKIIEKRQSVAFWCNPISGHATLYWYQQILGQGPKLLIQFQNNGVVDDSQLPKDRFSAERLKGVDSTLKIQPAKLEDSAVYLCTSSSGQGLNTGELFFGEGSRLTVL.

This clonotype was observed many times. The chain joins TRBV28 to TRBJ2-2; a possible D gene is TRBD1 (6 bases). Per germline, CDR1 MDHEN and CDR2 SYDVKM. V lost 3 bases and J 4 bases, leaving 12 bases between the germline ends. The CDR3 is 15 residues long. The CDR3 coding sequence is TGTGCCAGCAGTTTGGCGACAGGACTCACCGGGGAGCTGTTTTTT. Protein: CASSLATGLTGELFF.

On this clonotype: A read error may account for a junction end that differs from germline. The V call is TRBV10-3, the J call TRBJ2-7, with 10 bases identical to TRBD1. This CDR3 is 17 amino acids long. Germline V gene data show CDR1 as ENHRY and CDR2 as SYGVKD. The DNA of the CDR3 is TGTGTCATCATTACCCTTCCCCCGGGACAGGGGTTCGGCGAGCAGTACTTC. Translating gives CVIITLPPGQGFGEQYF.

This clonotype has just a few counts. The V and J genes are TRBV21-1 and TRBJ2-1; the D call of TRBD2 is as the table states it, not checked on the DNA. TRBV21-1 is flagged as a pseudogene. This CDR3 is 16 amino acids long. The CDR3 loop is CASSLRTSGVYNEQFF. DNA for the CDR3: TGTGCCAGCAGCCTTCGGACTAGCGGAGTCTACAATGAGCAGTTCTTC.

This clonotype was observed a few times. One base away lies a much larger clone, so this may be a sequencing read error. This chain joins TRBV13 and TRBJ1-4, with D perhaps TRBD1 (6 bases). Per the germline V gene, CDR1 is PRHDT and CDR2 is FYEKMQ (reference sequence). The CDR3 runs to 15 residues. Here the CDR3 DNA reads TGTGCCCGCAGCGAGGGGGGCATCAGGAGTGAAAAACTGTTTTTT. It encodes CARSEGGIRSEKLFF.

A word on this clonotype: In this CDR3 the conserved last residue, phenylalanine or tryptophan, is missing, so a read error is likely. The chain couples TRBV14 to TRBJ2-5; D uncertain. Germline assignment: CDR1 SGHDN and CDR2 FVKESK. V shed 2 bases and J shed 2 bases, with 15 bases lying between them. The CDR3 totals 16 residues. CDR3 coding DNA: TGTGCCAGCAGCCAACCGTCCAGCAGCGCACAAGAGACCCAGTACTCC. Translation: CASSQPSSSAQETQYS.

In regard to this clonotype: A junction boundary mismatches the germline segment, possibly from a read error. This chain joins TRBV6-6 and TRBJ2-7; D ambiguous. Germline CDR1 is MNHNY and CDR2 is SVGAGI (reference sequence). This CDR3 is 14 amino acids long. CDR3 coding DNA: TGTGCCGGCAGTTATGGATTAGTGGGTGGTGAGCAGTACTTC. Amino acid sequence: CAGSYGLVGGEQYF.

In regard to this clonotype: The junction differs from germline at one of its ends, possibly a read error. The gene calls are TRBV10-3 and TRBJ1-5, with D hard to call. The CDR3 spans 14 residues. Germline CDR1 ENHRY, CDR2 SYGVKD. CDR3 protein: CAIPDWNSNLPQHF. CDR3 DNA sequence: TGTGCCATTCCCGACTGGAATAGCAATCTGCCCCAACATTTT.

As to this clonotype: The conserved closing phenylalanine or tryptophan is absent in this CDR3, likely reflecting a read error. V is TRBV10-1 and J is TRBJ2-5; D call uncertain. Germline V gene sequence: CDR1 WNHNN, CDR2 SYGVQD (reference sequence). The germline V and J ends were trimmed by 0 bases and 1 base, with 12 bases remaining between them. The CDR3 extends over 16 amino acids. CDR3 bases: TGCGCCAGCAGTGAGTCCTTCGATGGATTCCAAGAGACCCAGTACTCC. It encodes CASSESFDGFQETQYS.

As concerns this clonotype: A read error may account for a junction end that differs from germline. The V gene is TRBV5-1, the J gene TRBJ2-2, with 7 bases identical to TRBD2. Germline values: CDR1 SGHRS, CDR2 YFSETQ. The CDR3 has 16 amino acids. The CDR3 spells CASSFRTSENTGELLF. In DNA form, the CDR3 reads TGCGCCAGCAGTTTCCGCACTAGCGAGAACACCGGGGAGCTGCTTTTT.

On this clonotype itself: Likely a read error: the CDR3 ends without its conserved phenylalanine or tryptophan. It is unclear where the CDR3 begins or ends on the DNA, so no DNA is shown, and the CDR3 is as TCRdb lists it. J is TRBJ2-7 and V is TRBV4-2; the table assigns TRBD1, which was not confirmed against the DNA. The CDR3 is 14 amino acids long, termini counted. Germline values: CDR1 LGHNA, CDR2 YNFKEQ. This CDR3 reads CASSQAGDLTLFSS.

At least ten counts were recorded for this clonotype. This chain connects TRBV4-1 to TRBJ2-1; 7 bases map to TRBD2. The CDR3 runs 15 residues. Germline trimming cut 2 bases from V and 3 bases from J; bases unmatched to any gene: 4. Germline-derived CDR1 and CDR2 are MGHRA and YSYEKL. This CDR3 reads CASSQRAGDYNEQFF. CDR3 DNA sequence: TGCGCCAGCAGCCAAAGGGCGGGAGACTACAATGAGCAGTTCTTC.

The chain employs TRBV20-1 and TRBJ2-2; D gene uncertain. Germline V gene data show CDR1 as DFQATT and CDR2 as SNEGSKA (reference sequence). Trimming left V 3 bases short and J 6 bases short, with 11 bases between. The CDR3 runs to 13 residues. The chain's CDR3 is CSASQDQPGELFF. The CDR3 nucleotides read TGCAGTGCTAGCCAGGATCAACCCGGGGAGCTGTTTTTT.